This is a list of T cell receptor beta chains from one sample in a study of PD-L1 blockade in urothelial cancer. Using immunoSEQ multiplex PCR, the repertoire was profiled, and TCRdb retains in-frame clones only, with some absent. Found here are 400 to 450 clones, 25% to 35% of them singletons; the top ten hold roughly a sixth. Source: tumor tissue, taken before atezolizumab (anti-PD-L1) treatment. These receptors all stem from a man older than 75 with urothelial cancer. CDR3s include the opening cysteine and the closing phenylalanine or tryptophan. The D gene is left open where the match is weak. Size tells how often a clone was seen (once, few, many) or the class of an expanded clone, and some rows leave it out.

>few|TRBV6-8|NA|13|TRBJ2-1
TGTGCCAGCAGTAGCGGAGACTACAATGAGCAGTTCTTC
CASSSGDYNEQFF
>few|TRBV11-3|TRBD2|16|TRBJ2-2
TGTGCCAGCAGCCCTTGGGGAGGGGCGTTCACCGGGGAGCTGTTTTTT
CASSPWGGAFTGELFF
>large|TRBV11-3|TRBD1|19|TRBJ2-2
TGTGCCAGCAGCGTACTAGGACAGGGGGCCCTCGCGAACACCGGGGAGCTGTTTTTT
CASSVLGQGALANTGELFF
>medium-sized|TRBV11-3|NA|14|TRBJ1-2
TGTGCCAGCAGCCACAGGGACAAAAACTATGGCTACACCTTC
CASSHRDKNYGYTF
>few|TRBV6-7|NA|12|TRBJ2-7
TGTGCCAGCAGTAAAGGTGACTACGAGCAGTACTTC
CASSKGDYEQYF
>hyperexpanded|TRBV6-8|TRBD2|14|TRBJ2-1
TGTGCCAGCGCCCGGACTAGCGGGAGGGATGAGCAGTTCTTC
CASARTSGRDEQFF
>few|TRBV23-1|NA|13|TRBJ1-1
TGCGCCAGCAGCTCACTGACCGCGCTGAAAGCTTTCTTT
CASSSLTALKAFF
>NA|TRBV6-8|TRBD2|12|TRBJ2-1
TGTGCCAGCAGTTCACTCGGGACTAGTCAGTTCTTC
CASSSLGTSQFF
>few|TRBV9|TRBD1|12|TRBJ1-1
TGTGCCAGCAGCTGGACAGGGCGTGAAGCTTTCTTT
CASSWTGREAFF
>NA|TRBV6-8|NA|13|TRBJ1-5
TGTGCCAGCAGGCCTACAGGTAATCAGCCCCAGCATTTT
CASRPTGNQPQHF
>NA|TRBV19|NA|14|TRBJ2-1
TGTGCCAGTAGCCCAGAGGGGGTGAACAATGAGCAGTTCTTC
CASSPEGVNNEQFF
>large|TRBV11-3|TRBD1|16|TRBJ1-4
TGTGCCAGCAGCCGGGGGACAGGGGGAAAAGATGAAAAACTGTTTTTT
CASSRGTGGKDEKLFF
>NA|TRBV15|TRBD1|15|TRBJ1-2
TGTGCCACCAGCAGCTCCCAGGGGGCTAGCTATGGCTACACCTTC
CATSSSQGASYGYTF
>NA|TRBV10-2|NA|14|TRBJ1-1
TGCGCCAGCAGTGAGTCGAGACAGAACACTGAAGCTTTCTTT
CASSESRQNTEAFF
>few|TRBV6-8|NA|14|TRBJ1-1
TGTGCCAGCAGTTACTACGGCACCCAGAAGGCGGCTTTCTTT
CASSYYGTQKAAFF
>NA|TRBV11-3|NA|17|TRBJ2-6
TGTGCCAGCAGCTTAGAGGCCAGCCCCGCTGGGGCCAACGTCCTGACTTTC
CASSLEASPAGANVLTF
>few|TRBV27|NA|17|TRBJ2-5
NA
CASSTSTSGINLETQYF
>NA|TRBV5-1|NA|15|TRBJ2-3
TGCGCCAGCAGCCTCCCGGGACAAAGCACAGATACGCAGTATTTT
CASSLPGQSTDTQYF
>NA|TRBV29-1|NA|13|TRBJ2-7
TGCAGCGTGACCACCCCCGCGGGTACGGGGCAGTACTTC
CSVTTPAGTGQYF
>few|TRBV28|NA|14|TRBJ1-1
TGTGCCAGCAGTTTGGGTCGGGGTAACACTGAAGCTTTCTTT
CASSLGRGNTEAFF
>large|TRBV4-1|TRBD2|17|TRBJ2-1
TGCGCCAGCAGCCAATCATCGGCTAGCGGGGGTTACAATGAGCAGTTCTTC
CASSQSSASGGYNEQFF
>NA|TRBV19|TRBD1|15|TRBJ1-4
TGTGCCAGTAGTCCCTTGGGACAGGGGAATGAAAAACTGTTTTTT
CASSPLGQGNEKLFF
>few|TRBV5-1|TRBD2|17|TRBJ2-7
TGCGCCAGCAGCTTGGAATGGGCACCGGGAGGCTCCTACGAGCAGTACTTC
CASSLEWAPGGSYEQYF
>NA|TRBV5-1|NA|15|TRBJ1-1
TGCGCCAGCAGCTTGCGTGGTGAGGGGAACACTGAAGCTTTCTTT
CASSLRGEGNTEAFF
>NA|TRBV30|NA|15|TRBJ2-2
TGTGCCTGGAGTCTCCAACCGACCGCCACCGGGGAGCTGTTTTTT
CAWSLQPTATGELFF
>NA|TRBV19|NA|14|TRBJ1-3
TGTGCCAGTAGTATAGGGGGGCCTGGAAACACCATATATTTT
CASSIGGPGNTIYF
>once|TRBV29-1|NA|12|TRBJ1-1
TGCAGCGTCTCAGGGGTGGGCACTGAAGCTTTCTTT
CSVSGVGTEAFF
>NA|TRBV18|TRBD1|19|TRBJ2-4
TGTGCCAGCTCACCTCAACTGAAGACAGGGAATCCCCCCAAAAACATTCAGTACTTC
CASSPQLKTGNPPKNIQYF
>NA|TRBV30|NA|13|TRBJ2-7
TGTGCCTGGAGTGAAAGCGGGACAGGAGAGCAGTACTTC
CAWSESGTGEQYF
>few|TRBV7-1|NA|13|TRBJ1-1
TGTGCCAGCAGCGACATGGTGAACACTGAAGCTTTCTTT
CASSDMVNTEAFF
>few|TRBV11-3|NA|15|TRBJ2-7
TGTGCCAGCAGCCAAGGGTCCAACCTCATCAGAGAGCAGTACTTC
CASSQGSNLIREQYF
>NA|TRBV9|NA|16|TRBJ2-7
TGTGCCAGCAGCGTGAGTTGGGCCCCACCCTCCTACGAGCAGTACTTC
CASSVSWAPPSYEQYF
>once|TRBV19|NA|15|TRBJ2-1
TGTGCCAGTAGCGGGTGGTATCGAACCTACAATGAGCAGTTCTTC
CASSGWYRTYNEQFF
>NA|TRBV29-1|TRBD1|14|TRBJ2-7
TGCAGCGTTTTCGGGACAGTCTATCCCTACGAGCAGTACTTC
CSVFGTVYPYEQYF
>few|TRBV10-2|NA|15|TRBJ1-1
TGCGCCAGCAGTGAGTCGAAGGGGGTGAACACTGAAGCTTTCTTT
CASSESKGVNTEAFF
>few|TRBV12-5|NA|13|TRBJ2-3
TGTGCCAGCGGGACAGCGACCACAGATACGCAGTATTTT
CASGTATTDTQYF